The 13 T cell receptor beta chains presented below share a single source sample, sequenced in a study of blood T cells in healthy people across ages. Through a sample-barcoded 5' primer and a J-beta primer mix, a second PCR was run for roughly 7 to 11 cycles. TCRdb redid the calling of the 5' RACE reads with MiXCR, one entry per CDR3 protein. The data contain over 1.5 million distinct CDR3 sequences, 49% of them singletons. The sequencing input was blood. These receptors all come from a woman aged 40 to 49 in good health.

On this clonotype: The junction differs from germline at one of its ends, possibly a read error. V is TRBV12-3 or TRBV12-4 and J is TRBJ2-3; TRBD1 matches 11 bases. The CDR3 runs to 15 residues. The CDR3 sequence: CASSSGQGATGTQYF. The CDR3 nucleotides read TGTGCCAGCAGTTCAGGACAGGGGGCGACAGGTACGCAGTATTTT.

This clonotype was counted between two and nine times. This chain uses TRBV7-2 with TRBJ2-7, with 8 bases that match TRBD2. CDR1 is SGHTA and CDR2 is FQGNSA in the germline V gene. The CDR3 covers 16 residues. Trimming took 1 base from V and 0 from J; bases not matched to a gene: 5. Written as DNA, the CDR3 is TGTGCCAGCAGCTTAGAGGGCGGGGGGAGCTCCTACGAGCAGTACTTC. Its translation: CASSLEGGGSSYEQYF.

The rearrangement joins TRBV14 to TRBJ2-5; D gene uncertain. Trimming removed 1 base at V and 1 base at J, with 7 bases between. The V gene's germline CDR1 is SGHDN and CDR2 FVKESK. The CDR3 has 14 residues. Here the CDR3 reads CASSQAPVQETQYF. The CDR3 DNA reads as TGTGCCAGCAGCCAAGCCCCGGTCCAAGAGACCCAGTACTTC.

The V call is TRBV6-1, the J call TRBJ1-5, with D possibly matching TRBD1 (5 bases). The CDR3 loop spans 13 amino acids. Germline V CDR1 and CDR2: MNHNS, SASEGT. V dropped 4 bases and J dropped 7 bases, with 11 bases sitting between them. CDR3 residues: CASSGGVEQPQHF. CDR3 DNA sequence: TGTGCCAGCAGTGGGGGGGTGGAACAGCCCCAGCATTTT.

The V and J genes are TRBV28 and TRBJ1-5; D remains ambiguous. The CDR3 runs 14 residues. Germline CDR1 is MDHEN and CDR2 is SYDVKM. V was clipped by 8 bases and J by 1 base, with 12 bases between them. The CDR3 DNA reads TGTGCCAGCGCCCTTGGAGGGAGCAATCAGCCCCAGCATTTT. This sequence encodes CASALGGSNQPQHF.

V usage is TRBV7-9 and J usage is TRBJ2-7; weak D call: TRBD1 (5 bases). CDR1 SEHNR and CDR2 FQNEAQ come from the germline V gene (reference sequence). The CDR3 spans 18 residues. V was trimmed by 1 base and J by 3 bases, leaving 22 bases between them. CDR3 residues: CASSLVPGQHEGGYEQYF. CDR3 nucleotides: TGTGCCAGCAGCTTAGTTCCCGGACAACATGAAGGTGGCTACGAGCAGTACTTC. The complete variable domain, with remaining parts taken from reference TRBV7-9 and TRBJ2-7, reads DTGVSQNPRHKITKRGQNVTFRCDPISEHNRLYWYRQTLGQGPEFLTYFQNEAQLEKSRLLSDRFSAERPKGSFSTLEIQRTEQGDSAMYLCASSLVPGQHEGGYEQYFGPGTRLTVT.

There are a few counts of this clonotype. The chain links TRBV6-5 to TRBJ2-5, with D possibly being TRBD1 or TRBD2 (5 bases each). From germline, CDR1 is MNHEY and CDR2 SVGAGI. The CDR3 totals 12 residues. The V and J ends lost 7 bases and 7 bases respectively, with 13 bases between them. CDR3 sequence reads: CASTSTGGTQYF. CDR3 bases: TGTGCCAGCACCTCCACTGGGGGGACCCAGTACTTC.

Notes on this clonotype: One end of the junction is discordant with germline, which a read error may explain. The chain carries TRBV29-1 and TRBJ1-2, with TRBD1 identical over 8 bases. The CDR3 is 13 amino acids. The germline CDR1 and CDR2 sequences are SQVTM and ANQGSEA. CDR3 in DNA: TGCAGCGTTGATCGGACAGGGTCGGCAGGCTGCACCTTC. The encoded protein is CSVDRTGSAGCTF.

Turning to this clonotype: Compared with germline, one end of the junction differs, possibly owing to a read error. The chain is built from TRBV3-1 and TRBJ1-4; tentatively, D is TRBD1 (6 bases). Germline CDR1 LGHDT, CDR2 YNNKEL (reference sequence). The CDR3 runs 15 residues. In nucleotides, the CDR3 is TGCGCCAGCAGCCACAGGGCTGGTCTCAATGAAAAACTGTTTTTT. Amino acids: CASSHRAGLNEKLFF.

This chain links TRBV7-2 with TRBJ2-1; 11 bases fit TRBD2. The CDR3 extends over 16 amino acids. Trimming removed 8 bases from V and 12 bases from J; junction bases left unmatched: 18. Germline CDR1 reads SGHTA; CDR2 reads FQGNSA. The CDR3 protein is CASGLPTSGATSVQFF. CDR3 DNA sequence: TGTGCCAGCGGCCTCCCGACTAGCGGGGCTACATCGGTGCAGTTCTTC.

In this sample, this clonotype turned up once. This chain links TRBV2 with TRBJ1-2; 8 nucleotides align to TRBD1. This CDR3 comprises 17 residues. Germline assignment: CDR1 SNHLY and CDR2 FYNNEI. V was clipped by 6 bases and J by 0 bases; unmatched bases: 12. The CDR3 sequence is CASSPTGDGLANYGYTF. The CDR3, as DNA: TGTGCCAGCAGCCCGACAGGGGACGGCTTAGCTAACTATGGCTACACCTTC.

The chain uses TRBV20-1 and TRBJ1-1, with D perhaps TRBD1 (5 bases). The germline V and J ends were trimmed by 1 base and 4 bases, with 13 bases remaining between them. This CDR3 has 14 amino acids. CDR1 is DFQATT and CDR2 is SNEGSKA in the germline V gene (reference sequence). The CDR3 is CSARAQGATTEAFF. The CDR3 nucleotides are TGCAGTGCTAGAGCCCAAGGGGCTACCACTGAAGCTTTCTTT.

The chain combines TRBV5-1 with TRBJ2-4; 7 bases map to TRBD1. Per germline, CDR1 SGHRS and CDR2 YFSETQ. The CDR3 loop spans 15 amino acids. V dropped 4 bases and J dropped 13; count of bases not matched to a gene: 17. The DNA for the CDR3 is TGCGCCAGCAGCCACCGGGACAGACTTAGCTACAAGCAGTACTTC. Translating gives CASSHRDRLSYKQYF.